This TCR beta chain was identified during a study of T cells in Graves' hyperthyroidism and ophthalmopathy. Study-wide context: Peripheral blood was taken when the disease was first diagnosed, before any treatment began.

This clonotype appeared many times. Aged 18 to 65, the patients had hyperthyroidism that was newly diagnosed and had lasted under 2 months. Together with thyroid ultrasound, orbital computed tomography, serum thyroxine and TRAb, clinical symptoms were used for diagnoses. Trimming pared 3 bases from V and 2 bases from J, leaving 16 bases between. Germline-derived CDR1 and CDR2 are MDHEN and SYDVKM. The CDR3 is 16 residues long. The source material, RNA transcripts, was used to amplify TCR beta CDR3 regions. Carried out on the TCR CDR3, a first-round RT-PCR used the HTBI primer set. One entry per CDR3 protein results from TCRdb running MiXCR on the multiplex PCR reads. This table holds some 560,000 distinct CDR3 sequences, about 14% found once.

The V and J genes are TRBV28 and TRBJ1-2; a possible D gene is TRBD1 (6 bases). The sequencing input was blood. The sequence was collected from a woman between 40 and 50 years old with Graves' hyperthyroidism. In nucleotides, the CDR3 is TGTGCCAGCAGTTTGGGTCAGGGGTATAGGAACTATGGCTACACCTTC. Translated: CASSLGQGYRNYGYTF.